Below, 17 T cell receptor beta chains from the same sample are listed, as sequenced in a study of T cell clones after liver transplantation (dated by TCRdb to between 2018 and 2021). The sample's time point label, in plain terms: pre-transplant. Library preparation was by the immunoSEQ multiplex PCR assay. Not all clones reach the TCRdb copy of this immuneACCESS table, which keeps in-frame sequences only. Checked studies attribute under half of the gap to unresolved V genes and leave the rest unexplained. For this sample there are nearly 55,000 clones; approximately 84% appear just once. The ten top clones hold 7.5% to 10% of the sample. Sequencing used CD4+ T cells from blood, obtained before liver transplant. The source of these receptors is a human donor who received a liver transplant.

V and J are TRBV7-3 and TRBJ2-1; a weak D match, TRBD2 (5 bases). This CDR3 is 13 amino acids long. Germline loops: CDR1 SGHTA, CDR2 FQGTGA. V was clipped by 4 bases and J by 6 bases, with 10 bases between them. CDR3 sequence reads: CASSSTRANEQFF. For the CDR3, the DNA is TGTGCCAGCAGCTCAACTAGGGCCAATGAGCAGTTCTTC. The full variable domain, its missing parts supplied by reference TRBV7-3 and TRBJ2-1, is GAGVSQTPSNKVTEKGKYVELRCDPISGHTALYWYRQSLGQGPEFLIYFQGTGAADDSGLPNDRFFAVRPEGSVSTLKIQRTERGDSAVYLCASSSTRANEQFFGPGTRLTVL.

The V gene is TRBV30, the J gene TRBJ2-1; 11 bases are shared with TRBD2. The V gene's germline CDR1 is GTSNPN and CDR2 SVGIG (reference sequence). Trimming removed 7 bases from V and 7 bases from J; junction bases left unmatched: 9. This CDR3 is 14 amino acids long. CDR3 loop: CALETSGRGNEQFF. As DNA, the CDR3 is TGTGCCTTGGAAACTAGCGGGAGAGGGAATGAGCAGTTCTTC. Variable domain in full (rest from reference TRBV30 and TRBJ2-1): SQTIHQWPATLVQPVGSPLSLECTVEGTSNPNLYWYRQAAGRGLQLLFYSVGIGQISSEVPQNLSASRPQDRQFILSSKKLLLSDSGFYLCALETSGRGNEQFFGPGTRLTVL.

This chain connects TRBV30 to TRBJ1-2; tentative D call: TRBD1 (6 bases). Germline-derived CDR1 and CDR2 are GTSNPN and SVGIG (reference sequence). Trimming left V 8 bases short and J 9 bases short, with 19 bases between. The CDR3 has 12 residues. The DNA of the CDR3 is TGTGCCACTCGGACAGCCGAATCTAGCTACACCTTC. It specifies CATRTAESSYTF.

The rearrangement links TRBV27 to TRBJ2-6; 9 bases are a match to TRBD1. The germline V gene has CDR1 MNHEY and CDR2 SMNVEV (reference sequence). V gave up 6 bases and J gave up 1 base; unmatched junction bases: 4. This CDR3 is built from 16 residues. CDR3 sequence: CASSLTGGSGANVLTF. In DNA, the CDR3 is TGTGCCAGCAGCCTGACAGGGGGATCTGGGGCCAACGTCCTGACTTTC. Variable domain in full (rest from reference TRBV27 and TRBJ2-6): EAQVTQNPRYLITVTGKKLTVTCSQNMNHEYMSWYRQDPGLGLRQIYYSMNVEVTDKGDVPEGYKVSRKEKRNFPLILESPSPNQTSLYFCASSLTGGSGANVLTFGAGSRLTVL.

The chain combines TRBV19 with TRBJ1-5, with TRBD1 identical over 11 bases. Germline CDR1 LNHDA, CDR2 SQIVND (reference sequence). V shed 5 bases and J 9 bases; nucleotides not matched to a gene: 12. The CDR3 spans 16 residues. The CDR3 protein is CASSPSDRGQVAPQHF. The CDR3 DNA reads TGTGCCAGTAGTCCTTCGGACAGGGGGCAGGTGGCGCCCCAGCATTTT.

This sequence joins TRBV28 and TRBJ2-3, with D unclear. V was cut by 8 bases and J by 3 bases, with 9 bases left in between. The V gene's germline CDR1 is MDHEN and CDR2 SYDVKM. The CDR3 is made up of 12 amino acids. The CDR3 here is CASGLITDTQYF. The DNA for the CDR3 is TGTGCCAGCGGGTTGATAACAGATACGCAGTATTTT.

J is TRBJ1-2 and V is TRBV6-1; 7 bases are a match to TRBD1. The CDR3 has 14 residues. V was pared by 2 bases and J by 7 bases, with 7 bases of the junction left unmatched. Germline CDR1 and CDR2: MNHNS and SASEGT. In nucleotides, the CDR3 is TGTGCCAGCAGTGAACGACAGGGTCAGGGTGGCTACACCTTC. The encoded protein is CASSERQGQGGYTF.

The J gene is TRBJ2-5, the V gene TRBV7-9; weak D call: TRBD1 (6 bases). V shed 1 base and J shed 2 bases, with 14 bases lying between them. The CDR3 extends over 16 amino acids. The V gene's germline CDR1 is SEHNR and CDR2 FQNEAQ (reference sequence). In DNA, the CDR3 is TGTGCCAGCAGCTTAGGAAAGACAGGACTTCAAGAGACCCAGTACTTC. It is translated as CASSLGKTGLQETQYF.

The chain uses TRBV19 and TRBJ2-2, with TRBD1 as a possible D gene (6 bases). The germline V and J ends were trimmed by 4 bases and 1 base, with 7 bases remaining between them. The CDR3 runs to 14 residues. Germline CDR1 reads LNHDA; CDR2 reads SQIVND (reference sequence). CDR3 nucleotide sequence: TGTGCCAGTAGTAGCAGGGGGAACACCGGGGAGCTGTTTTTT. This gives the protein CASSSRGNTGELFF.

This sequence joins TRBV5-5 and TRBJ1-6; D call uncertain. Germline assignment: CDR1 SGHKS and CDR2 YYEKEE (reference sequence). The CDR3 has 15 residues. Trimming cost V 0 bases and J 9 bases, with 13 bases left between them. The CDR3 loop is CASSLALPESSPLHF. CDR3 bases: TGTGCCAGCAGCTTGGCACTTCCGGAGAGTTCACCCCTCCACTTT.

CDR3 region: CASSYPDGDTQYF. For the CDR3, the DNA is TGTGCCAGCAGTTACCCCGATGGAGATACGCAGTATTTT. The rearrangement links TRBV6-6 to TRBJ2-3, with D unresolved. The V end was cut by 2 bases, the J end by 5 bases, with 8 bases between. There are 13 residues in the CDR3. Germline CDR1 MNHNY, CDR2 SVGAGI (reference sequence).

This chain connects TRBV14 to TRBJ2-5; D uncertain. Germline loops: CDR1 SGHDN, CDR2 FVKESK. The CDR3 is 12 amino acids. The V end was cut by 0 bases, the J end by 11 bases, with 10 bases between. The CDR3 protein is CASSQDRFSQYF. CDR3 in DNA: TGTGCCAGCAGCCAAGACAGGTTCAGTCAGTACTTC.

The J gene is TRBJ1-3, the V gene TRBV29-1; no clear D gene. The ends were cut back, 4 bases at V and 3 bases at J, with 13 bases in the middle. Germline CDR1 reads SQVTM; CDR2 reads ANQGSEA. This CDR3 is 14 amino acids long. CDR3 coding DNA: TGCAGCGTTGTCCCTGTCGCGGTTGGAAACACCATATATTTT. Protein product: CSVVPVAVGNTIYF.

The chain recombines TRBV5-1 with TRBJ2-7, with TRBD1 matching 7 bases. Germline V lookup: CDR1 SGHRS, CDR2 YFSETQ. CDR3 size: 12 residues. V dropped 5 bases and J dropped 5; count of bases not matched to a gene: 4. The CDR3 nucleotides read TGCGCCAGCAGGTTAACAGGGGACGAGCAGTACTTC. Translating gives CASRLTGDEQYF.

This chain connects TRBV15 to TRBJ1-4, with 7 positions matching TRBD1. The V gene end was trimmed by 4 bases and the J gene end by 4 bases; junction bases not matched to a gene: 9. The CDR3 is made up of 16 amino acids. Looked up from germline, CDR1 is LNHNV and CDR2 is YYDKDF (reference sequence). CDR3 amino acids: CATSIDRALGNEKLFF. The CDR3, as DNA: TGTGCCACCAGCATAGACAGGGCTTTGGGTAATGAAAAACTGTTTTTT.

This rearrangement joins TRBV7-9 to TRBJ1-3; the D is unclear. The germline CDR1 and CDR2 sequences are SEHNR and FQNEAQ (reference sequence). This CDR3 is built from 13 residues. Trimming removed 5 bases at V and 7 bases at J, with 12 bases between. The CDR3 DNA follows: TGTGCCAGCAGCGAATTGACCGCCAACACCATATATTTT. Its protein is CASSELTANTIYF.

This clone was picked up a small number of times. As DNA, the CDR3 is TGCGCCAGCAGCTTGGTTGGGGGGCCTGGGGCCAACGTCCTGACTTTC. This encodes CASSLVGGPGANVLTF. V is TRBV5-1 and J is TRBJ2-6, with D possibly being TRBD1 or TRBD2 (6 bases each). Trimming cost V 0 bases and J 2 bases, with 9 bases left between them. Germline lookup yields CDR1 SGHRS and CDR2 YFSETQ. CDR3 length: 16 residues.